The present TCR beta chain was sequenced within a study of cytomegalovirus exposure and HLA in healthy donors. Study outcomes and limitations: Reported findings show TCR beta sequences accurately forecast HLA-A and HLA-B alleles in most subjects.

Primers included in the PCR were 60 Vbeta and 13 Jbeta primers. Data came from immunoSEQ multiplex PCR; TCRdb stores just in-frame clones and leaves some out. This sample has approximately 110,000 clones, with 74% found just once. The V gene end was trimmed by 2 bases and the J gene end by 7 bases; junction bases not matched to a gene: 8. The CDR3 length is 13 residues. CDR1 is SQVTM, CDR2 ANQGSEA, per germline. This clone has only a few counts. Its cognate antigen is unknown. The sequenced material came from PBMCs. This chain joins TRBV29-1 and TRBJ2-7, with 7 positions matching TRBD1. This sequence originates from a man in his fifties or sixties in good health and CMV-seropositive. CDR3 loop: CSVEPQTGSEQYF. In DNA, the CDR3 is TGCAGCGTTGAACCCCAGACAGGGAGTGAGCAGTACTTC.